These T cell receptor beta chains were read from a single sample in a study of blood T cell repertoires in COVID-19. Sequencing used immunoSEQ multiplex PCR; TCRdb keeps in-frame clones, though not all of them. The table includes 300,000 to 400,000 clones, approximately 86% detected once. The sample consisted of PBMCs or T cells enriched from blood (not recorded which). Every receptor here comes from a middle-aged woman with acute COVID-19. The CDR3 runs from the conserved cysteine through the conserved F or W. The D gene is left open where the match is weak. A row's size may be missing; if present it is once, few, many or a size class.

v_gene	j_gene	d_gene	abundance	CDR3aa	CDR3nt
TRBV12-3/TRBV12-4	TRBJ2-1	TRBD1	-	CASSFGTGGQFF	TGTGCCAGCAGTTTCGGAACAGGGGGGCAGTTCTTC
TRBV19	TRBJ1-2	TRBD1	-	CASSGTGHNYGYTF	TGTGCCAGTAGTGGGACAGGTCATAACTATGGCTACACCTTC
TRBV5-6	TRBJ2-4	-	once	CASSLNSLSGGIQYF	TGTGCCAGCAGCTTGAATAGCCTATCGGGTGGCATTCAGTACTTC
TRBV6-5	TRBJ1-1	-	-	CASSSPGGGRTEAFF	TGTGCCAGCAGTTCCCCCGGAGGAGGGCGCACTGAAGCTTTCTTT
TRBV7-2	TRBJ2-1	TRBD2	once	CASTWEGLTAGEQFF	TGTGCCAGCACCTGGGAGGGCCTTACCGCGGGCGAGCAGTTCTTC
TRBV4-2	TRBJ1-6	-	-	CASSARLGENNSPLHF	TGTGCCAGCAGCGCTCGACTTGGGGAGAATAATTCACCCCTCCACTTT
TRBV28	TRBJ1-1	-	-	CASSLVRANTEAFF	TGTGCCAGCAGTTTAGTCAGGGCCAACACTGAAGCTTTCTTT
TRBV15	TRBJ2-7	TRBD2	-	CATSRVGGGYEQYF	TGTGCCACCAGCAGAGTTGGGGGGGGCTACGAGCAGTACTTC
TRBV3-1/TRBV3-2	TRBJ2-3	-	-	CASSQARIGMWDTQYF	TGTGCCAGCAGCCAAGCTCGCATCGGGATGTGGGATACGCAGTATTTT
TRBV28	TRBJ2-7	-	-	CASSPPRENEQYF	TGTGCCAGCAGTCCCCCGAGGGAAAACGAGCAGTACTTC
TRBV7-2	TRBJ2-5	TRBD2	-	CASSLTVAGYETQYF	TGTGCCAGCAGCCTAACCGTAGCGGGATATGAGACCCAGTACTTC
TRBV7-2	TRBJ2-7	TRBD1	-	CASSLGRGYEQYF	TGTGCCAGCAGCTTAGGCAGGGGGTACGAGCAGTACTTC
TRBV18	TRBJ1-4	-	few	CASSPALGGLNEKLFF	TGTGCCAGCTCACCGGCCCTGGGCGGGCTTAATGAAAAACTGTTTTTT
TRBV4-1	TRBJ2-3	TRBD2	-	CASSQASGRAINTDTQYF	TGCGCCAGCAGCCAAGCTAGCGGGAGGGCCATAAACACAGATACGCAGTATTTT
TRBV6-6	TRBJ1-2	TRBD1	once	CASRRGTGGAAGYTF	TGTGCCAGCAGACGAGGGACAGGGGGCGCTGCTGGCTACACCTTC
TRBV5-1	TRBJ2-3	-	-	CASSLAWLPADTQYF	TGCGCCAGCAGCTTGGCCTGGCTTCCCGCAGATACGCAGTATTTT
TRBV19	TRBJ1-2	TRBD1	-	CASTQTGGYGGYTF	TGTGCCAGCACCCAGACAGGGGGCTATGGTGGCTACACCTTC
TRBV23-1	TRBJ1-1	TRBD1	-	CASSQNRGTVNTEAFF	TGCGCCAGCAGTCAAAATAGAGGGACAGTGAACACTGAAGCTTTCTTT
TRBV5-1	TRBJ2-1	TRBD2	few	CASSLAGGSSEQFF	TGCGCCAGCAGCTTGGCGGGGGGGTCAAGTGAGCAGTTCTTC
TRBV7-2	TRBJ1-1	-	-	CASSLRPRKDGAFF	TGTGCCAGCAGCCTAAGACCTAGAAAAGATGGAGCTTTCTTT
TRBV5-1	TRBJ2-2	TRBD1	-	CASSKPTGARTGELFF	TGCGCCAGCAGCAAACCGACAGGGGCGAGGACCGGGGAGCTGTTTTTT
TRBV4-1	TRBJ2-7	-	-	CASSQDLQLFRKQYF	TGCGCCAGCAGCCAAGACCTGCAGCTCTTCAGGAAGCAGTACTTC
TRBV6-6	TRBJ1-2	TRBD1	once	CASRVGTENYGYTF	TGTGCCAGCAGGGTTGGGACAGAAAACTATGGCTACACCTTC
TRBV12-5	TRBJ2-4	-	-	CASGDPDWKNIQYF	TGTGCTAGTGGCGATCCTGACTGGAAAAACATTCAGTACTTC
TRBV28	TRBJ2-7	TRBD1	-	CASSQDRGRYF	TGTGCCAGCAGTCAAGACAGGGGACGGTACTTC
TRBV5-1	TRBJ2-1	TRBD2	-	CASSLSLAGYNEQFF	TGCGCCAGCAGCTTGTCACTAGCGGGGTACAATGAGCAGTTCTTC
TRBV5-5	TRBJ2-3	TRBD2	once	CASSLDVGGAPDTQYF	TGTGCCAGCAGCTTGGATGTCGGGGGGGCTCCAGATACGCAGTATTTT
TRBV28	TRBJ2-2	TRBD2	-	CASSPGLAGTGELFF	TGTGCCAGCAGTCCGGGACTAGCAGGAACCGGGGAGCTGTTTTTT
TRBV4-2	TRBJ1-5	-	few	CASSQPGNQPQHF	TGTGCCAGCAGCCAACCGGGGAATCAGCCCCAGCATTTT
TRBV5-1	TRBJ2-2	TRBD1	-	CASSLRQGAGELFF	TGCGCCAGCAGCTTGAGACAGGGGGCCGGGGAGCTGTTTTTT
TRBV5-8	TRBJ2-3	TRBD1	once	CASSLPGQGTDTQYF	TGTGCCAGCAGCTTACCGGGACAGGGCACAGATACGCAGTATTTT
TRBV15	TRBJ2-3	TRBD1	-	CATSGSGGSRDTQYF	TGTGCCACCAGCGGATCAGGGGGCTCAAGGGATACGCAGTATTTT
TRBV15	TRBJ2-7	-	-	CATSRVEGALFSSYEQYF	TGTGCCACCAGCAGAGTGGAGGGAGCCCTCTTTAGCTCCTACGAGCAGTACTTC